The 11 T cell receptor beta chains below come from one sample, sequenced in a study of tumor T cells in aggressive B-cell lymphoma. This table comes from immunoSEQ multiplex PCR, and its TCRdb copy is limited to in-frame clones, with some not included. In the table there are some 7,900 clones, roughly four fifths of which are singletons. Material: tumor tissue. The receptors here all came from an adult with diffuse large B cell lymphoma.

CDR3 sequence: CASSRGGRYNEQFF. The DNA for the CDR3 is TGTGCCAGTAGTAGGGGCGGGAGGTACAATGAGCAGTTCTTC. V gene TRBV19 combines with J gene TRBJ2-1, with 8 nucleotides matching TRBD2. The V gene's germline CDR1 is LNHDA and CDR2 SQIVND (reference sequence). The V segment lost 4 bases and the J segment 4 bases; nucleotides outside the gene matches: 3. This CDR3 is 14 amino acids long.

As DNA, the CDR3 is TGTGCCAGCAGTTACTCGAGGCTAGCGGGGTTTTACGAGCAGTACTTC. Translated, it gives CASSYSRLAGFYEQYF. The chain has TRBV6-5 and TRBJ2-7; 9 nucleotides match TRBD2. CDR1 and CDR2 (germline): MNHEY, SVGAGI. The CDR3 runs to 16 residues. V gave up 0 bases and J gave up 4 bases; unmatched junction bases: 7.

The chain joins TRBV29-1 to TRBJ2-5; D is possibly TRBD2 (7 bases). Trimming took off 5 bases at V and 5 bases at J, with 15 bases between the two ends. Germline V gene data show CDR1 as SQVTM and CDR2 as ANQGSEA. This CDR3 has 13 amino acids. CDR3 in DNA: TGCAGCGTTAGAGGGAGGGGGGGGGAGACCCAGTACTTC. Protein: CSVRGRGGETQYF.

This clone turned up a few times. V is TRBV5-6 and J is TRBJ1-4, with TRBD1 matching over 7 bases. The CDR3 contains 16 residues. Unmatched junction bases numbered 10, after V lost 4 bases and J lost 4 bases. Germline V gives CDR1 SGHDT, CDR2 YYEEEE. The DNA for the CDR3 is TGTGCCAGCAGCCGGACGGCCGGGACAGTTAATGAAAAACTGTTTTTT. The encoded protein is CASSRTAGTVNEKLFF.

The chain links TRBV18 to TRBJ2-5; perhaps TRBD1 as D (5 bases). Germline V gene data show CDR1 as KGHSH and CDR2 as LQKENI. The V gene lost 3 bases and the J gene lost 1 base, with 9 bases spanning the gap. The CDR3 is 14 residues long. The CDR3: CASSPLDSQETQYF. In DNA form, the CDR3 reads TGTGCCAGCTCACCTTTAGACAGCCAAGAGACCCAGTACTTC.

The chain employs TRBV18 and TRBJ2-6, with D perhaps matching TRBD2 (5 bases). Germline V gives CDR1 KGHSH, CDR2 LQKENI. This CDR3 has 14 amino acids. V was clipped by 3 bases and J by 3 bases, with 6 bases between them. Here the CDR3 reads CASSPGSGANVLTF. DNA of the CDR3: TGTGCCAGCTCACCTGGGAGTGGGGCCAACGTCCTGACTTTC.

V usage is TRBV6-5 and J usage is TRBJ1-2; D not certain. CDR3 length: 13 amino acids. CDR1 MNHEY and CDR2 SVGAGI come from the germline V gene. The V end was cut by 2 bases, the J end by 4 bases, with 8 bases between. CDR3 region: CASSYPRFYGYTF. The CDR3 DNA follows: TGTGCCAGCAGTTACCCCAGATTCTATGGCTACACCTTC.

The chain uses TRBV9 and TRBJ1-3; the D is unclear. The CDR3 runs to 15 residues. The germline V and J ends were trimmed by 0 bases and 0 bases, with 7 bases remaining between them. Germline V gene lookup returns CDR1 SGDLS and CDR2 YYNGEE. The CDR3 region is CASSVGGSSGNTIYF. The CDR3, as DNA: TGTGCCAGCAGCGTAGGAGGGAGCTCTGGAAACACCATATATTTT. Using reference TRBV9 and TRBJ1-3 for the parts outside the CDR3, the full variable domain is DSGVTQTPKHLITATGQRVTLRCSPRSGDLSVYWYQQSLDQGLQFLIQYYNGEERAKGNILERFSAQQFPDLHSELNLSSLELGDSALYFCASSVGGSSGNTIYFGEGSWLTVV.

With regard to this clone: At one end, the junction sequence differs from germline, possibly due to a read error. The rearrangement links TRBV28 to TRBJ2-6; possible D gene TRBD1, 5 bases. This CDR3 has 15 residues. CDR1 and CDR2 from the germline V gene are MDHEN and SYDVKM. The DNA for the CDR3 is TGTGCCAGCAGTCTCGCAAACTCTGGGGCCAACGTTCTGACTTTC. Translation: CASSLANSGANVLTF.

In this sample, this clone turned up a few times. A junction boundary mismatches the germline segment, possibly from a read error. The rearrangement uses TRBV5-4 and TRBJ2-7; 7 bases map to TRBD1. Germline CDR1 reads SGHNT; CDR2 reads YYREEE (reference sequence). CDR3 length equals 14 residues. The CDR3 coding sequence is TGCGCCAGCAGCCCAGACAGGGTGAAGTACGAGCAGTACTTC. It encodes CASSPDRVKYEQYF.

The J gene is TRBJ1-1, the V gene TRBV7-6, with a possible D match to TRBD1 (5 bases). Germline CDR1 reads SGHVS; CDR2 reads FNYEAQ. Between the trimmed V and J ends, which lost 0 bases and 5 bases, there was a span of 7 bases. The CDR3 loop spans 13 amino acids. The CDR3 loop is CASSLAEGTEAFF. DNA of the CDR3: TGTGCCAGCAGCTTAGCGGAGGGGACTGAAGCTTTCTTT.